Included here is one T cell receptor (beta chain) sequence, with context. Source study methods: Cell counts per sample came from amplifying reference gene primers. This table comes from immunoSEQ multiplex PCR, and its TCRdb copy is limited to in-frame clones, with some not included. Clone size and the V and J calls come from that table; the DNA yielded D and trimming. The sample shows under 300,000 clones, roughly 87% of them seen only once. The V gene's germline CDR1 is SGHNT and CDR2 YYREEE (reference sequence). The CDR3 runs to 15 residues. V lost 2 bases to trimming and J lost 2 bases, with 13 bases between them. The data were taken from a study of blood T cell repertoires in COVID-19. Across the study: Samples representing acute and convalescent COVID-19 were sourced from the United States, Italy and Spain.

The gene calls are TRBV5-4 and TRBJ2-5; D may be TRBD2 (5 bases). This TCR came from a woman between 40 and 50 years old who had recovered from COVID-19. Specimen: peripheral blood. CDR3 region: CASSFVFSGQETQYF. The CDR3 DNA reads as TGTGCCAGCAGCTTTGTCTTCAGCGGACAAGAGACCCAGTACTTC.